This T cell receptor (beta chain) was observed in a study of cytomegalovirus exposure and HLA in healthy donors (dated by TCRdb to about 2017). The study in broad terms: According to an earlier analysis of 550 to 700 of the donors, roughly 180 million T cells yielded 90 million to 130 million unique TCR beta sequences and 250 to 350 Gb of sequence data. An early release that covered about 640 HLA-typed donors contained approximately 300 gigabases of sequencing data and approximately 85 million unique TCR sequences. Of the roughly 400 genotyped donors, 65% to 90% fell in the genetic ancestry cluster associated with self-reported Caucasian donors. The study was designed to test whether signatures of past pathogen exposure could be identified by cataloging public T cell receptors. The study used immunosequencing to profile the T cell repertoires of 600 to 850 subjects and linked those repertoires to cytomegalovirus serostatus. A separate validation cohort of over 95 different subjects was used in addition to the approximately 610-subject first cohort. The study combined high-throughput TCR immunosequencing, statistical association of individual TCRs with disease status, and machine learning to predict cytomegalovirus infection status. A later analysis re-analyzed previously published TCR beta repertoires from 500 to 700 donors and added high-resolution HLA genotyping to study TCR occurrence patterns. The later analysis used no new phenotypic data to find candidate immune exposures, relying instead on TCR beta sequences and their occurrence across donors. In an earlier analysis of around 540 of the donors, high-throughput TCR beta sequencing was used to judge whether each TCR beta V gene segment behaved as functional or pseudogenic. Donor age, sex, ethnicity and CMV serostatus were compiled alongside the repertoire data. A later genetic analysis took genome-wide SNP genotypes for about 60% of the roughly 670 donors and used that subset as a discovery cohort. All discovery cohort repertoires had been generated on a single sequencing platform. HLA typing covered class I and class II loci at four-digit resolution. The number of typed donors differed by locus: about 620-630 for A, B, C, DRB1 and DQB1; some 540 for DQA1; around 610 for DPA1; and around 490 for DPB1. Roughly 5 DR-DQ haplotypes were treated as single units for association and clustering because of strong linkage in the cohort. On average, over 200,000 unique TCR beta nucleotide sequences were sequenced per donor among a few hundred genotyped donors of the cohort, with roughly 18% of those sequences being non-productive.

The cohort comprised hundreds of healthy bone marrow donors. All cohort members were sampled while nominally healthy, although unrecorded immune exposures were likely present. The donor tested CMV seropositive and was one of the 289 seropositive cohort members. A peripheral blood sample was collected from each donor, and TCR beta sequencing was performed on peripheral blood mononuclear cells. Genomic DNA extraction from the blood cell samples was performed with the Qiagen DNeasy Blood Extraction Kit. Comment on this clone: No antigen is known for it. Base qualities are not at hand, and no much larger clone is one base apart.

The study at large found these results: A later analysis associated 17,000 or so TCR beta sequences with specific HLA alleles at a false discovery rate of 0.05. The study gave a list of some 150 TCR beta chains associated with cytomegalovirus. For the cohort, immune exposure information was limited to CMV serostatus. In a later analysis, several top co-occurrence clusters were reported to appear linked to parvovirus B19, influenza, CMV and Epstein-Barr virus. Cytomegalovirus status was reported to be diagnosed by the classifier with high specificity and sensitivity in both the original and validation cohorts. A later analysis found that TCR association rates varied across HLA loci, with DRB1 alleles showing the most associated TCRs and HLA-C alleles the fewest. Compared with the 666-donor mean, donors in an Asian-associated ancestry cluster had fewer N-insertions in productive TCRs, according to a later genetic analysis. A later genetic analysis associated a missense DCLRE1C variant with V-gene and J-gene trimming of TCR beta chains, and an independent cohort replicated the association. In an earlier analysis of some 540 of the donors, most TCR beta V segments appeared in productive rearrangements about 90% or about 30% of the time, broadly matching IMGT annotations. A further reported finding was that TCR beta sequences accurately predicted the HLA-A and HLA-B alleles for most subjects in the first cohort. Across donors, most TCR sequences were observed very rarely, whereas some public TCRs were present in many individuals. Sequencing depth was assumed to be roughly uniform across donors in the presence/absence analyses, though that assumption may not hold. Three of the identified cytomegalovirus-associated TCR beta chains were confirmed in vitro to be specific for cytomegalovirus antigens. A group of highly shared sequence variants was considered likely to be a technical artifact of the sequencing pipeline. The earlier analysis of nearly 600 of the donors excluded some 15 rarely observed V segments, including chromosome 9 orphons, because counts were too low. In a later analysis, HLA-associated TCR beta chains showed more clonal expansion and lower generation probabilities than non-associated chains that were equally common. When HLA alleles, especially DR and DQ, strongly co-occurred, TCR associations were difficult to assign to individual alleles. Correlated functional status among segregating V segments might be attributable to linkage disequilibrium, but an unknown experimental factor could not be ruled out. Because HLA typing was unavailable for some donors at each locus, only the typed subset was used in association tests. According to the authors, the approach could potentially be generalized to other disease states and immunological phenotypes. The cohort was sequenced for TCR beta chains only, and without alpha or paired-chain data the features that could be detected were limited. Most CMV-associated TCR beta chains appeared to be HLA-restricted in a later analysis, and the HLA associations seemed to be driven largely by CMV exposure.

Library generation was performed with the immunoSEQ multiplex PCR assay. For the multiplex PCR, a mixture combining 60 forward primers for TCR Vbeta segments and 13 reverse primers for TCR Jbeta segments was used. Amplification of the CDR3 region of rearranged TCR beta genes was performed with a multiplex PCR assay on genomic DNA. The amplified TCR beta libraries were sequenced on the Illumina HiSeq System as 87-base-pair reads. The original methods were these. Across the 600 to 700 repertoires, a later analysis counted 75 million to 90 million unique TCR beta chains, around 11 million of which were shared by at least two donors. To remove PCR and sequencing errors, raw reads were error-corrected and collapsed into unique sequences using a nearest-neighbor algorithm that merged closely related sequences. CDR3 sequences were aligned to IMGT reference sequences to assign V, D and J gene segments. Each retained sequence needed at least a six-nucleotide match to both a V gene segment and a J gene segment. A rearrangement counted as productive if the CDR3 had no stop codons and remained in frame with V and J, and every other rearrangement counted as non-productive. CDR3 was defined according to IMGT convention as the region running from the second conserved V-encoded cysteine to the conserved J-encoded phenylalanine. In an earlier analysis of 587 of the donors, sequences lacking an unambiguous match to a single V gene segment were excluded. In an earlier analysis of approximately 500 of the donors, a V segment was called functional when productive rearrangements were above 56.7%, and segregating when the standard deviation between donors exceeded 5%. A statistical classification framework was developed to diagnose cytomegalovirus status using the catalog of TCR beta chain sequences. In a later analysis, V and J genes were assigned by comparing TCR nucleotide sequences against IMGT/GENE-DB human TR gene sequences. The TCRdist pipeline was used in a later analysis to assign CDR3 sequences and most-parsimonious VDJ recombination scenarios. A later analysis defined each TCR beta chain by its CDR3 amino acid sequence plus V-gene family, and excluded reads lacking a unique V-gene family. A later analysis removed 550 to 650 highly shared, low-generation-probability nucleotide sequences to deal with suspected cross-contamination and a sequencing artifact. In a later analysis, a clonal expansion index for each public chain was calculated from normalized within-repertoire ranks of inferred template counts. Generation probabilities in a later analysis came from a VDJ recombination model fitted to out-of-frame rearrangements, and those results were checked against IGoR. In a later analysis, TCR-TCR, TCR-HLA and TCR-CMV co-occurrence was scored with hypergeometric tests, and a repertoire-size bias correction was applied to TCR pairs. To estimate false discovery rates, a later analysis permuted the HLA or CMV assignments 20 times. A later analysis grouped co-occurring TCRs with DBSCAN, adding TCRdist sequence similarity when clustering within HLA-allele-positive subsets. Co-occurrence clustering excluded repertoires with fewer than 30,000 or more than 120,000 public chains, plus five with anomalous nucleotide sharing. Here the immuneACCESS table is served through TCRdb, limited to in-frame sequences with V and J called. Missing clones are a known gap in these copies; in checked studies unresolved V genes cover under half, and the rest lacks a known reason. The V and J calls and clone size come from that table; D and trimming were worked out from the DNA. The sample table holds about 140,000 clones, of which around 80% were seen once. The ten most abundant clones make up about 1.5% of the sample.

Sequenced: PBMCs. The TCR was taken from a man between 25 and 39 years old in good health and CMV-seropositive.

The CDR3 in this case is CASNRRGGDQPQHF. The sequence in DNA is TGTGCCAGCAACCGGAGGGGGGGGGATCAGCCCCAGCATTTT. This chain is built from TRBV28 and TRBJ1-5; TRBD1 could be the D gene, as 6 bases match. V sheds 7 bases and J sheds 5 bases, leaving 15 bases between their ends. The CDR3 starts with the cysteine, ends with the phenylalanine, and has 14 residues. Only the CDR3 DNA stays, 42 bases, in frame from base 1. The germline V gene sets CDR1 to MDHEN and CDR2 to SYDVKM.